This T cell receptor beta chain comes out of a study of technical replicates of blood from a handful of donors. Method: immunoSEQ multiplex PCR; TCRdb's copy keeps in-frame clones and lacks some. The sample has some 68,000 clones; around 90% are singletons. CDR3 size: 14 residues. The V and J ends lost 4 bases and 3 bases respectively, with 13 bases between them. Germline CDR1 SGHRS, CDR2 YFSETQ. Sequenced input: T cells isolated from PBMCs. The chain employs TRBV5-1 and TRBJ2-5; tentative D call: TRBD1 (6 bases). The sequence was obtained from a human donor in good health. The CDR3 DNA is TGCGCCAGCAGCCTAATGGCAGGGGAAGAGACCCAGTACTTC. Translation gives CASSLMAGEETQYF.